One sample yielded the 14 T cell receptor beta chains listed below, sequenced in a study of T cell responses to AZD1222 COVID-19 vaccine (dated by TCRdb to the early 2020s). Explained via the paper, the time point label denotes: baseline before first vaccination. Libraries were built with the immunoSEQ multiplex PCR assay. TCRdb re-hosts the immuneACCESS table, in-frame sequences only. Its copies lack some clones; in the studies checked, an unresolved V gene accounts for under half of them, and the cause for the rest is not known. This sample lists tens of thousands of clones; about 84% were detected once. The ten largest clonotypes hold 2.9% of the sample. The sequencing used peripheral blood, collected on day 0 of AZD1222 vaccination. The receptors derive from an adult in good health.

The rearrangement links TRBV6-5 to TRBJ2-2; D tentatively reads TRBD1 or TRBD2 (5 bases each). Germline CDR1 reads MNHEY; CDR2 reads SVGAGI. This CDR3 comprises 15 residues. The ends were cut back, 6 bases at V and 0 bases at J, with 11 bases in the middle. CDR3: CASRRDRPNTGELFF. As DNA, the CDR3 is TGTGCCAGCAGGAGGGACCGTCCGAACACCGGGGAGCTGTTTTTT.

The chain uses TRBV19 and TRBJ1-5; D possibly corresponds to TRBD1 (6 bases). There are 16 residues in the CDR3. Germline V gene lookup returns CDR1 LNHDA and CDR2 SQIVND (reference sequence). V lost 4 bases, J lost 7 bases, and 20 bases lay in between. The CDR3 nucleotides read TGTGCCAGTAGTACCTCTTACTCAAACCAGGGGCAGCCCCAGCATTTT. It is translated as CASSTSYSNQGQPQHF. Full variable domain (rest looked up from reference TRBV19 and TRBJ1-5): DGGITQSPKYLFRKEGQNVTLSCEQNLNHDAMYWYRQDPGQGLRLIYYSQIVNDFQKGDIAEGYSVSREKKESFPLTVTSAQKNPTAFYLCASSTSYSNQGQPQHFGDGTRLSIL.

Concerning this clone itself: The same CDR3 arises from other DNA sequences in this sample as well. In DNA, the CDR3 is TGCGCCAGCAGCCAAGGGACAGGAGAAAAAAATTCACCCCTCCACTTT. Its translation is CASSQGTGEKNSPLHF. The V call is TRBV4-3, the J call TRBJ1-6; TRBD1 aligns across 7 bases. V shed 1 base and J 7 bases; nucleotides not matched to a gene: 7. The length of the CDR3 is 16 residues. Germline values: CDR1 LGHNA, CDR2 YSLEER.

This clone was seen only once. This chain's CDR3 is CASSQGTVDYGYTF. The DNA of the CDR3 is TGTGCCAGCTCACAGGGGACAGTTGACTATGGCTACACCTTC. The V gene is TRBV18, the J gene TRBJ1-2; 7 nucleotides line up with TRBD1. The CDR3 loop spans 14 amino acids. CDR1 and CDR2 (germline): KGHSH, LQKENI. V lost 4 bases and J lost 3; bases outside the gene matches: 5.

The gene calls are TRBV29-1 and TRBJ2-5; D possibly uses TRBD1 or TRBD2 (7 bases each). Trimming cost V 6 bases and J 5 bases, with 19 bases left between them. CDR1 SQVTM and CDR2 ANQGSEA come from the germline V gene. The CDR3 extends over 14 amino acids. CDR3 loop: CSVVYIQGGETQYF. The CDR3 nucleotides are TGCAGCGTGGTATACATCCAGGGGGGGGAGACCCAGTACTTC.

The CDR3 here is CASSSDGRLTSGGYTF. CDR3 DNA sequence: TGTGCCAGCAGCTCGGACGGACGCCTCACCAGTGGGGGCTACACCTTC. The V gene is TRBV5-4, the J gene TRBJ1-2; D unresolved. CDR1 SGHNT and CDR2 YYREEE come from the germline V gene (reference sequence). The CDR3 loop spans 16 amino acids. V was cut by 3 bases and J by 8 bases, with 23 bases left in between.

CDR3 in amino acids: CAFSHREEKLFF. The CDR3 DNA reads TGTGCCTTCAGTCACCGGGAGGAAAAACTGTTTTTT. The chain is built from TRBV30 and TRBJ1-4, with unresolved D. Trimming took 7 bases from V and 8 from J, leaving 14 bases between them. The CDR3 is made up of 12 amino acids. The V gene's germline CDR1 is GTSNPN and CDR2 SVGIG (reference sequence).

The CDR3 nucleotides read TGTGCCATCAGTGCCCGACAGGGGAACACTGAAGCTTTCTTT. This translates into CAISARQGNTEAFF. V gene TRBV10-3 combines with J gene TRBJ1-1; TRBD1 agrees at 7 bases. Germline lookup yields CDR1 ENHRY and CDR2 SYGVKD. The V gene end was trimmed by 4 bases and the J gene end by 1 base; junction bases not matched to a gene: 3. The CDR3 totals 14 residues.

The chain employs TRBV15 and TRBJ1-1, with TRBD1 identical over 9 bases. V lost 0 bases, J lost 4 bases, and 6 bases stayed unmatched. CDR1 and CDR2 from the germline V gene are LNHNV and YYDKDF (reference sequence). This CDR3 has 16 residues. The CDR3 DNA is TGTGCCACCAGCAGAGAGACACAGGGGGCGAGCACTGAAGCTTTCTTT. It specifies CATSRETQGASTEAFF.

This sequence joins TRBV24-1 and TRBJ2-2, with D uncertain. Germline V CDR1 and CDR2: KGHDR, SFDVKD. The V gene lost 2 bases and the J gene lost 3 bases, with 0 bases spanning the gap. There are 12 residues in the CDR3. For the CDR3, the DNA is TGTGCCACCAGTGATTACACCGGGGAGCTGTTTTTT. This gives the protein CATSDYTGELFF.

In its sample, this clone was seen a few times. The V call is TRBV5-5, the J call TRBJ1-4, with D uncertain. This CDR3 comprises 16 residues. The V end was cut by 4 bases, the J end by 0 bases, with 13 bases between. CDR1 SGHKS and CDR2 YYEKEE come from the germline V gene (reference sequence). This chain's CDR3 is CASSADRAATNEKLFF. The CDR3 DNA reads TGTGCCAGCAGCGCTGACCGGGCGGCAACTAATGAAAAACTGTTTTTT.

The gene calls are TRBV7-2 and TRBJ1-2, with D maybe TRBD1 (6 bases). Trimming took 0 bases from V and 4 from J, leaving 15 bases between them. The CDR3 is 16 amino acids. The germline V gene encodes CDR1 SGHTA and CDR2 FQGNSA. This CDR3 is CASSLAGAQVSYGYTF. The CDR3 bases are TGTGCCAGCAGCTTAGCGGGGGCTCAGGTGAGCTATGGCTACACCTTC.

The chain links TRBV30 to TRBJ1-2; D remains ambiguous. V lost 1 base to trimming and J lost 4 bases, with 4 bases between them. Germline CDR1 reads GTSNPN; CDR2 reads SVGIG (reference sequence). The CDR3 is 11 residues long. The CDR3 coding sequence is TGTGCCTGGAGTGGGACCTATGGCTACACCTTC. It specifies CAWSGTYGYTF.

In DNA, the CDR3 is TGTGCCAGCAGCTTGGGGAGGGAAAGCGAGCAGTACTTC. Its protein product is CASSLGRESEQYF. V usage is TRBV5-6 and J usage is TRBJ2-7, with D perhaps matching TRBD2 (6 bases). From germline, CDR1 is SGHDT and CDR2 YYEEEE. CDR3 length equals 13 residues. The ends were cut back, 0 bases at V and 6 bases at J, with 10 bases in the middle.